This T cell receptor beta chain was sequenced for a study of blood T cell repertoires in COVID-19. Trimming took 0 bases from V and 7 from J, leaving 14 bases between them. The CDR3 runs 14 residues. CDR1 is SGDLS, CDR2 YYNGEE, per germline. Authors' data handling: Estimation of nucleated cell counts was performed using reference gene primer amplification. Generated by immunoSEQ multiplex PCR, the TCRdb table keeps only in-frame clones and is missing some. That table furnishes V, J and clone size, whereas the DNA furnished D and trimming. The sample has 15,000 to 20,000 clones, 80% to 90% seen once. V gene TRBV9 combines with J gene TRBJ2-7; a possible D gene is TRBD2 (5 bases). Sequenced material: peripheral blood. This clonotype originated in a human donor with active COVID-19. The donor label of this sample is uncertain. The CDR3 here is CASSVGPPTGEQYF. The CDR3 nucleotides are TGTGCCAGCAGCGTAGGCCCTCCGACGGGGGAGCAGTACTTC.